This TCR beta chain was recorded in a study of cytomegalovirus exposure and HLA in healthy donors. Findings and caveats of the study: Sequence variants that were highly shared formed a cluster that was likely a sequencing artifact.

The CDR3 is 14 residues long. The ends were cut back, 0 bases at V and 6 bases at J, with 9 bases in the middle. Germline assignment: CDR1 MNHEY and CDR2 SVGAGI. In the PCR, 60 Vbeta and 13 Jbeta primers were used. Clones were read by immunoSEQ multiplex PCR, and TCRdb kept only the in-frame ones, dropping some. In the table there are around 150,000 clones, 75% to 80% of which are singletons. On this clone: The target antigen is unknown.

Input material: PBMCs. The chain employs TRBV6-5 and TRBJ2-1; D gene uncertain. This receptor was identified in a man aged 45-65 years in good health and CMV-seropositive. CDR3 DNA: TGTGCCAGCAGTTACTCGGCTAGAGGCAATGAGCAGTTCTTC. As protein: CASSYSARGNEQFF.